Following are 22 T cell receptor beta chains from one sample sequenced in a study of T cells in Graves' hyperthyroidism and ophthalmopathy. There were TCR beta CDR3 regions amplified from RNA transcripts. With the HTBI primer set, the TCR CDR3 went through a first round of RT-PCR. In TCRdb, the multiplex PCR reads were re-called with MiXCR into one record per CDR3 protein. Among 600,000 or so distinct CDR3 sequences listed, around 42% were seen once. The specimen sequenced was peripheral blood or thyroid tissue (not recorded which). The receptors derive from a woman under 30 with Graves' hyperthyroidism.

This clonotype occurred many times. The chain employs TRBV19 and TRBJ1-1; possible D gene TRBD1, 5 bases. Deletions cut 4 bases from V and 6 bases from J, with 15 bases between. This CDR3 comprises 14 residues. Germline V gives CDR1 LNHDA, CDR2 SQIVND (reference sequence). The DNA for the CDR3 is TGTGCCAGTAGTACGACAGTGGTGAGCGCTGAAGCTTTCTTT. It specifies CASSTTVVSAEAFF.

This clonotype was counted a single time. Here the CDR3 omits its conserved ending phenylalanine or tryptophan, so a read error is the likely source. The chain has TRBV11-2 and TRBJ1-1; D remains ambiguous. CDR3 length: 13 amino acids. Trimming pared 3 bases from V and 4 bases from J, leaving 9 bases between. The V gene's germline CDR1 is SGHAT and CDR2 FQNNGV. The chain's CDR3 is CASSLPSGTEAFL. DNA for the CDR3: TGTGCCAGCAGCTTGCCGAGCGGCACTGAAGCTTTCCTT.

The chain employs TRBV12-3 or TRBV12-4 and TRBJ1-1, with D tentatively TRBD1 (5 bases). This CDR3 is 18 amino acids long. This CDR3 is CASGLVLGRVALNTEAFF. CDR3 DNA: TGTGCTAGTGGCCTAGTACTTGGCAGGGTGGCTCTGAACACTGAAGCTTTCTTT.

This clonotype was seen a handful of times. V and J are TRBV19 and TRBJ2-7, with a possible D match to TRBD2 (6 bases). The CDR3 totals 13 residues. Germline lookup yields CDR1 LNHDA and CDR2 SQIVND (reference sequence). Trimming took off 8 bases at V and 1 base at J, with 12 bases between the two ends. In nucleotides, the CDR3 is TGTGCCAGTGGCAGGAGGGATTCCTACGAGCAGTACTTC. Translating gives CASGRRDSYEQYF.

This clonotype was counted many times. The chain joins TRBV9 to TRBJ1-4; D call uncertain. The V end was cut by 2 bases, the J end by 7 bases, with 12 bases between. Per germline, CDR1 SGDLS and CDR2 YYNGEE. This CDR3 is 14 amino acids long. In DNA form, the CDR3 reads TGTGCCAGCAGCGTTAGGCAGGAGGCTGAAAAACTGTTTTTT. Its protein is CASSVRQEAEKLFF.

This clonotype appeared many times. This chain joins TRBV2 and TRBJ1-1; D may be TRBD1 (5 bases). This CDR3 is 14 amino acids long. The V and J ends lost 4 bases and 2 bases respectively, with 11 bases between them. Germline V gene data show CDR1 as SNHLY and CDR2 as FYNNEI. The chain's CDR3 is CASSVGRANTEAFF. The CDR3 nucleotides are TGTGCCAGCAGTGTTGGCAGGGCCAACACTGAAGCTTTCTTT.

Of note for this clonotype: This could be a read error, since a much larger clone is one nucleotide away. This chain connects TRBV7-9 to TRBJ2-6; D unclear. The V end was cut by 3 bases, the J end by 0 bases, with 6 bases between. This CDR3 is 15 amino acids long. CDR1 and CDR2 from the germline V gene are SEHNR and FQNEAQ (reference sequence). CDR3 amino acids: CASSLRSSGANVLTF. In nucleotides, the CDR3 is TGTGCCAGCAGCTTGAGGAGCTCTGGGGCCAACGTCCTGACTTTC.

The chain is built from TRBV6-4 and TRBJ1-6, with 12 bases lining up with TRBD1. The CDR3 extends over 15 amino acids. V shed 2 bases, J shed 10 bases, and the junction held 3 bases outside the gene matches. In germline, CDR1 is MRHNA, CDR2 SNTAGT. CDR3 region: CASSDRGQGASPLHF. The CDR3 coding sequence is TGTGCCAGCAGTGACAGGGGACAGGGGGCCTCACCCCTCCACTTT.

To note about this clonotype: Sequence at one end of the junction differs from germline and may be a read error. DNA for the CDR3: TGTGCCAGCAGCCCCGGGTCCCGGGAGGAGCAGCACTTC. This translates into CASSPGSREEQHF. V and J are TRBV7-2 and TRBJ2-7, with 7 bases that match TRBD2. Germline V CDR1 and CDR2: SGHTA, FQGNSA. This CDR3 contains 13 residues.

The V and J genes are TRBV20-1 and TRBJ1-2, with TRBD1 identical over 8 bases. J lost 4 bases, V lost 7 bases, and 5 bases had no gene match. The CDR3 loop spans 12 amino acids. Germline V gives CDR1 DFQATT, CDR2 SNEGSKA (reference sequence). CDR3 in amino acids: CSVSDRVYGYTF. The DNA of the CDR3 is TGCAGTGTCTCGGACAGGGTCTATGGCTACACCTTC.

With respect to this clonotype: A junction end diverges from the germline sequence, so it may reflect a read error. The CDR3 DNA is TGCGCCAGCAGCCATCGGGGCCACAATGAAAAACTGTTTTTT. It translates to CASSHRGHNEKLFF. The genes are TRBV7-9 and TRBJ1-4; possibly TRBD1 for D (5 bases). This CDR3 is built from 14 residues. Germline lookup yields CDR1 SEHNR and CDR2 FQNEAQ (reference sequence).

This clonotype has ten or more counts. The chain uses TRBV29-1 and TRBJ1-1; unclear D gene. Looked up from germline, CDR1 is SQVTM and CDR2 is ANQGSEA. The CDR3 totals 10 residues. Trimming took 7 bases from V and 4 from J, leaving 7 bases between them. CDR3 bases: TGCAGCGCCCGTACCACTGAAGCTTTCTTT. Translating it yields CSARTTEAFF.

The chain couples TRBV6-6 to TRBJ2-5; D might be TRBD2 (5 bases). The CDR3 contains 15 residues. V gave up 1 base and J gave up 5 bases, with 14 bases separating them. The germline gives CDR1 MNHNY, CDR2 SVGAGI (reference sequence). The DNA of the CDR3 is TGTGCCAGCAGTTACTTCTCGCTGGGCGGGGAGACCCAGTACTTC. It is translated as CASSYFSLGGETQYF.

The chain carries TRBV9 and TRBJ2-2, with D possibly being TRBD2 (5 bases). V lost 3 bases, J lost 7 bases, and 7 bases lay in between. This CDR3 contains 12 residues. The V gene's germline CDR1 is SGDLS and CDR2 YYNGEE. CDR3 sequence reads: CASSDTSGELFF. The CDR3, as DNA: TGTGCCAGCAGCGATACTAGCGGGGAGCTGTTTTTT. The whole variable domain, remainder taken from reference TRBV9 and TRBJ2-2, is DSGVTQTPKHLITATGQRVTLRCSPRSGDLSVYWYQQSLDQGLQFLIQYYNGEERAKGNILERFSAQQFPDLHSELNLSSLELGDSALYFCASSDTSGELFFGEGSRLTVL.

This chain uses TRBV7-6 with TRBJ2-7, with a tentative D call TRBD1 (6 bases). V shed 6 bases and J shed 5 bases, with 17 bases lying between them. This CDR3 region has 14 residues. In germline, CDR1 is SGHVS, CDR2 FNYEAQ. The CDR3 loop is CASSLSAGVNEQYF. In DNA, the CDR3 is TGTGCCAGCAGTTTAAGCGCAGGGGTCAACGAGCAGTACTTC.

The genes are TRBV25-1 and TRBJ1-1, with 8 bases matching TRBD1. This CDR3 is 15 amino acids long. CDR1 is MGHDK and CDR2 is SYGVNS in the germline V gene. After removal of 4 bases from V and 5 bases from J, the junction contained 9 bases not matched to a gene. The CDR3, as DNA: TGTGCCAGCAGTGGCTGGACAGGGCGAGGGACTGAAGCTTTCTTT. Protein sequence: CASSGWTGRGTEAFF.

The chain is built from TRBV6-5 and TRBJ2-2, with TRBD1 identical over 7 bases. The germline V gene encodes CDR1 MNHEY and CDR2 SVGAGI. This CDR3 is built from 15 residues. V was clipped by 7 bases and J by 2 bases; unmatched bases: 7. This CDR3 reads CASTLTGSNTGELFF. As DNA, the CDR3 is TGTGCCAGCACTTTGACAGGGTCAAACACCGGGGAGCTGTTTTTT.

This chain joins TRBV7-8 and TRBJ2-2; D gene uncertain. Germline CDR1 is SGHVS and CDR2 is FQNEAQ. The CDR3 is made up of 14 amino acids. Trimming took 5 bases from V and 5 from J, leaving 12 bases between them. The CDR3: CASSPNQATGELFF. Here the CDR3 DNA reads TGTGCCAGCAGCCCGAATCAGGCGACCGGGGAGCTGTTTTTT. The full variable domain, completed using reference TRBV7-8 and TRBJ2-2, is GAGVSQSPRYKVAKRGQDVALRCDPISGHVSLFWYQQALGQGPEFLTYFQNEAQLDKSGLPSDRFFAERPEGSVSTLKIQRTQQEDSAVYLCASSPNQATGELFFGEGSRLTVL.

This chain links TRBV4-2 with TRBJ2-7; 11 nucleotides agree with TRBD2. The CDR3 consists of 15 residues. The J segment lost 3 bases and the V segment lost 0 bases, leaving 1 base of the junction unmatched. The germline CDR1 and CDR2 sequences are LGHNA and YNFKEQ. The CDR3 loop reads CASSQDTSGSYEQYF. DNA of the CDR3: TGTGCCAGCAGCCAAGATACTAGCGGGAGCTACGAGCAGTACTTC.

This clonotype has ten or more counts. CDR3 amino acids: CASSSAGGGTGELFF. The CDR3 DNA reads as TGTGCCAGCAGCAGCGCGGGAGGGGGCACCGGGGAGCTGTTTTTT. The chain combines TRBV7-2 with TRBJ2-2, with 9 bases identical to TRBD2. This CDR3 spans 15 amino acids. V shed 5 bases, J shed 4 bases, and the junction held 5 bases outside the gene matches. Germline CDR1 and CDR2: SGHTA and FQGNSA.

This chain links TRBV7-8 with TRBJ2-7; TRBD1 aligns across 7 bases. The CDR3 is 14 amino acids. Germline CDR1 is SGHVS and CDR2 is FQNEAQ. V shed 5 bases, J shed 4 bases, and the junction held 8 bases outside the gene matches. The chain's CDR3 is CASSIGQVWYEQYF. For the CDR3, the DNA is TGTGCCAGCAGCATAGGACAGGTCTGGTACGAGCAGTACTTC.

The chain combines TRBV29-1 with TRBJ1-1; possible D gene TRBD1, 6 bases. Germline lookup yields CDR1 SQVTM and CDR2 ANQGSEA. CDR3 length: 14 amino acids. Trimming removed 6 bases from V and 5 bases from J, with 19 bases in between. The CDR3 nucleotides are TGCAGCGTACCCGAGGGGGGGGTAGTGACTGAAGCTTTCTTT. It yields the protein CSVPEGGVVTEAFF.